This T cell receptor beta chain was identified during a study of technical replicates of blood from a handful of donors. The CDR3 is made up of 15 amino acids. Germline-derived CDR1 and CDR2 are SGHVS and FQNEAQ. V lost 7 bases and J lost 2; bases outside the gene matches: 5. Profiling relied on immunoSEQ multiplex PCR, and the TCRdb table lists in-frame clones only, not all of them. The data contain about 49,000 clones, roughly 90% of them singletons. This clonotype was obtained from a human donor in good health. Some clones in this sample may be carry-over from other donors' samples. Sequenced input: PBMCs. The gene calls are TRBV7-8 and TRBJ2-5; 12 nucleotides align to TRBD2. This CDR3 reads CASKTSGGQQETQYF. In nucleotides, the CDR3 is TGTGCCAGCAAGACTAGCGGGGGACAACAAGAGACCCAGTACTTC.